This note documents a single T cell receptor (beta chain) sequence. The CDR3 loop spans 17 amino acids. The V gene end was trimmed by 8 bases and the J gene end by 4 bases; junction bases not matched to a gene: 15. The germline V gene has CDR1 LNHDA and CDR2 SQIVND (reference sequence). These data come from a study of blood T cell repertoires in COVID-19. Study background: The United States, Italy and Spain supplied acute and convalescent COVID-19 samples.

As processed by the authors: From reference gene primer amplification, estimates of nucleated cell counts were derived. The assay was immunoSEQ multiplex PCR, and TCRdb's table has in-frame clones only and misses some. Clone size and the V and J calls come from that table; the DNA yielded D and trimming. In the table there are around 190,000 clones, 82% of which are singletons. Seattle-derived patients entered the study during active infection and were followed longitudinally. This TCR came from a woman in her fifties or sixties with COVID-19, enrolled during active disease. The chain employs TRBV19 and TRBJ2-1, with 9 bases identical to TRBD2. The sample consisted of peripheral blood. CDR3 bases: TGTGCCAGTGCACGCGAGGGGACTAGCTTGGGTTACAATGAGCAGTTCTTC. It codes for CASAREGTSLGYNEQFF.